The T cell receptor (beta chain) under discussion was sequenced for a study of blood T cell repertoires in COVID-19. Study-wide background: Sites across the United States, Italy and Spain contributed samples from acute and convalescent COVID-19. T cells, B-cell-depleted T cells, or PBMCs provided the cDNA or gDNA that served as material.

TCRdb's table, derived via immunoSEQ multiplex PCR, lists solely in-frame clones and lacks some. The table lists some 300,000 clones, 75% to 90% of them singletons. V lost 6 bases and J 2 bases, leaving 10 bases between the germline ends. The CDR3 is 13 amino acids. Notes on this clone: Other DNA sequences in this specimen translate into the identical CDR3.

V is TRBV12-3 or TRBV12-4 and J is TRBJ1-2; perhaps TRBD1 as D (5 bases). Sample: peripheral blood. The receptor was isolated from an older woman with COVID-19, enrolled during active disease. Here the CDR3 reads CASSLQGNYGYTF. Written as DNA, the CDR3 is TGTGCCAGCAGCCTTCAGGGAAACTATGGCTACACCTTC.